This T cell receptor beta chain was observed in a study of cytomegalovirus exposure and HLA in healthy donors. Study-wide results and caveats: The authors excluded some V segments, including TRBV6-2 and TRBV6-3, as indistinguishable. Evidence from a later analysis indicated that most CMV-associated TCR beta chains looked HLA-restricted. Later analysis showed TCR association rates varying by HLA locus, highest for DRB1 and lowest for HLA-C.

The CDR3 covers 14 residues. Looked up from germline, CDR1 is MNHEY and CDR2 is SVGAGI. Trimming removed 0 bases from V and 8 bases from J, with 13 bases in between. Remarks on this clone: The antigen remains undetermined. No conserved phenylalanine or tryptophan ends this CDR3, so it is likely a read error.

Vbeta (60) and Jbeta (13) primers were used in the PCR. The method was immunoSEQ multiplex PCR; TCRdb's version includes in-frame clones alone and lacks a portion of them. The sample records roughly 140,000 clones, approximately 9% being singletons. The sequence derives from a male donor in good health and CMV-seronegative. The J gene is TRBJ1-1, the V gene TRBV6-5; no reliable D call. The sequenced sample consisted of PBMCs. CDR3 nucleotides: TGTGCCAGCAGTTACTCGGGCCGGTGGCAGGAAGCTTTCATT. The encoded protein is CASSYSGRWQEAFI.